The 24 T cell receptor beta chains in this list originate from one sample, sequenced in a study of T cells in Graves' hyperthyroidism and ophthalmopathy. Amplification of TCR beta CDR3 regions was performed using RNA transcripts as template. The primer set for the first-round RT-PCR of the TCR CDR3 was HTBI. Each CDR3 protein is one row after TCRdb ran MiXCR on the multiplex PCR reads. The table has about 280,000 distinct CDR3 sequences, approximately 26% seen once; the top ten hold about 30%. The specimen sequenced was blood. Receptors were obtained from a man between 40 and 49 years old with Graves' hyperthyroidism that later progressed to Graves' ophthalmopathy.

This clonotype was found a few times. The chain recombines TRBV30 with TRBJ1-5; TRBD1 is a possible D gene (6 bases). The germline V gene encodes CDR1 GTSNPN and CDR2 SVGIG (reference sequence). There are 13 residues in the CDR3. V gave up 2 bases and J gave up 6 bases, with 11 bases separating them. CDR3 DNA: TGTGCCTGGAGTTTAGGGGGGCGTCAGCCCCAGCATTTT. Translated, it gives CAWSLGGRQPQHF.

The chain links TRBV28 to TRBJ1-2; weak D call: TRBD1 (5 bases). The CDR3 sequence is 14 residues long. Germline V CDR1 and CDR2: MDHEN, SYDVKM. Trimming took off 2 bases at V and 7 bases at J, with 14 bases between the two ends. The CDR3 is CASSLDSRVGGYTF. The CDR3 region has the DNA TGTGCCAGCAGTTTAGACAGCAGGGTTGGTGGCTACACCTTC.

This clonotype was seen ten or more times. The chain combines TRBV28 with TRBJ1-2, with TRBD1 as a possible D gene (6 bases). CDR3 length: 15 amino acids. The ends were cut back, 8 bases at V and 2 bases at J, with 18 bases in the middle. The germline V gene encodes CDR1 MDHEN and CDR2 SYDVKM. The CDR3 sequence is CASRPGDTINYGYTF. The DNA for the CDR3 is TGTGCCAGCCGCCCCGGGGACACAATAAACTATGGCTACACCTTC.

This clonotype came up many times. This chain links TRBV30 with TRBJ1-1, with 12 bases aligning to TRBD1. This CDR3 comprises 16 residues. The ends lost 7 bases at V and 6 bases at J; junction bases unmatched: 15. Germline lookup yields CDR1 GTSNPN and CDR2 SVGIG (reference sequence). CDR3 residues: CASWGTGGLFWSEAFF. CDR3 nucleotides: TGTGCCTCGTGGGGGACAGGGGGCTTGTTTTGGTCTGAAGCTTTCTTT. The whole variable domain, filled in from reference TRBV30 and TRBJ1-1, reads SQTIHQWPATLVQPVGSPLSLECTVEGTSNPNLYWYRQAAGRGLQLLFYSVGIGQISSEVPQNLSASRPQDRQFILSSKKLLLSDSGFYLCASWGTGGLFWSEAFFGQGTRLTVV.

Ten or more counts support this clonotype. The chain joins TRBV29-1 to TRBJ1-2, with 11 bases fitting TRBD1. Germline values: CDR1 SQVTM, CDR2 ANQGSEA. V dropped 6 bases and J dropped 7; count of bases not matched to a gene: 7. The CDR3 contains 13 residues. The CDR3 is CSVGTGGFRGYTF. DNA of the CDR3: TGCAGCGTAGGGACAGGGGGGTTCCGTGGCTACACCTTC.

This clonotype has at least ten counts. The chain has TRBV25-1 and TRBJ1-3; D may be TRBD1 (6 bases). The germline V gene has CDR1 MGHDK and CDR2 SYGVNS. V was cut by 1 base and J by 7 bases, with 11 bases left in between. The CDR3 length is 14 residues. The CDR3 is CASSEWGQGNTIYF. CDR3 bases: TGTGCCAGCAGTGAATGGGGTCAGGGGAACACCATATATTTT.

This clonotype was counted at least ten times. The rearrangement links TRBV15 to TRBJ2-7; TRBD1 agrees at 9 bases. The ends lost 5 bases at V and 5 bases at J; junction bases unmatched: 4. This CDR3 comprises 13 residues. CDR1 LNHNV and CDR2 YYDKDF come from the germline V gene (reference sequence). Here the CDR3 DNA reads TGTGCCACCAGCCGGGACAGGGTAAACGAGCAGTACTTC. Translated, it gives CATSRDRVNEQYF.

The rearrangement links TRBV6-1 to TRBJ2-5; D is uncertain. V gave up 5 bases and J gave up 1 base, with 11 bases separating them. Looked up from germline, CDR1 is MNHNS and CDR2 is SASEGT. CDR3 length: 14 amino acids. CDR3 nucleotides: TGTGCCAGCAGTCAGTTACACCTCCAAGAGACCCAGTACTTC. Its translation is CASSQLHLQETQYF.

V and J are TRBV11-2 and TRBJ2-7; TRBD1 matches at 9 bases. With 5 bases clipped from V and 6 bases from J, the junction kept 11 bases outside the gene matches. This CDR3 contains 15 residues. Germline V gene sequence: CDR1 SGHAT, CDR2 FQNNGV. CDR3 protein: CASSPRGDRASEQYF. The CDR3 DNA reads as TGTGCCAGCAGCCCCCGGGGGGACAGGGCCTCCGAGCAGTACTTC.

The chain uses TRBV28 and TRBJ1-2; D perhaps matches TRBD1 (5 bases). The CDR3 has 15 residues. Germline values: CDR1 MDHEN, CDR2 SYDVKM. The germline V and J ends were trimmed by 6 bases and 4 bases, with 18 bases remaining between them. The CDR3 region has the DNA TGTGCCAGCAGGCTACCCCCGGGACGCAGCTATGGCTACACCTTC. Its protein product is CASRLPPGRSYGYTF.

This clonotype was recorded many times. The V gene is TRBV12-3 or TRBV12-4, the J gene TRBJ2-7; TRBD1 might be the D (6 bases). The CDR3 length is 13 residues. V lost 3 bases to trimming and J lost 3 bases, with 9 bases between them. CDR3 sequence reads: CASSLGHLYEQYF. CDR3 in DNA: TGTGCCAGCAGTTTGGGACACCTCTACGAGCAGTACTTC.

This clonotype was seen at least ten times. V gene TRBV12-3 or TRBV12-4 combines with J gene TRBJ1-6; D gene uncertain. Trimming pared 7 bases from V and 7 bases from J, leaving 14 bases between. The CDR3 length is 14 residues. In DNA, the CDR3 is TGTGCCAGCAACTTAGGGCTCCCCAATTCACCCCTCCACTTT. Translation gives CASNLGLPNSPLHF.

This clonotype was seen many times. The V and J genes are TRBV7-9 and TRBJ1-5; no firm D call. The CDR3 has 13 residues. The V end was cut by 0 bases, the J end by 9 bases, with 9 bases between. Germline CDR1 reads SEHNR; CDR2 reads FQNEAQ (reference sequence). This chain's CDR3 is CASSLADLVPQHF. The CDR3 nucleotides read TGTGCCAGCAGCTTAGCGGATTTGGTGCCCCAGCATTTT.

The chain links TRBV7-2 to TRBJ2-5; perhaps TRBD1 as D (5 bases). Trimming left V 4 bases short and J 5 bases short, with 8 bases between. From germline, CDR1 is SGHTA and CDR2 FQGNSA. This CDR3 comprises 12 residues. In nucleotides, the CDR3 is TGTGCCAGCAGCTCCAACAGGGAGACCCAGTACTTC. Its translation: CASSSNRETQYF.

This clonotype was seen at least ten times. The J gene is TRBJ2-5, the V gene TRBV6-2 or TRBV6-3, with D perhaps TRBD1 or TRBD2 (5 bases each). Trimming took off 2 bases at V and 0 bases at J, with 13 bases between the two ends. The CDR3 runs 16 residues. The germline CDR1 and CDR2 sequences are MNHEY and SVGEGT. In nucleotides, the CDR3 is TGTGCCAGCAGTTACCTCCAGTGGGGGAACCAAGAGACCCAGTACTTC. This translates into CASSYLQWGNQETQYF.

The rearrangement links TRBV19 to TRBJ1-1; perhaps TRBD1 as D (6 bases). Germline values: CDR1 LNHDA, CDR2 SQIVND (reference sequence). This CDR3 comprises 15 residues. Trimming took 5 bases from V and 2 from J, leaving 15 bases between them. The CDR3 DNA reads TGTGCCAGTAGTGCCCCGGGGGGGCCAAACACTGAAGCTTTCTTT. Translation gives CASSAPGGPNTEAFF.

Many counts were recorded for this clonotype. This sequence joins TRBV19 and TRBJ1-1; D gene ambiguous. Trimming shortened V by 9 bases and J by 12 bases, and 11 bases separated the two germline ends. The CDR3 contains 9 residues. Germline V gives CDR1 LNHDA, CDR2 SQIVND (reference sequence). The CDR3 here is CASPQRTFF. CDR3 sequence (DNA): TGTGCCAGCCCCCAGCGAACTTTCTTT.

This clonotype turned up a few times. The rearrangement joins TRBV28 to TRBJ1-5, with D perhaps TRBD1 (6 bases). Germline CDR1 reads MDHEN; CDR2 reads SYDVKM. The CDR3 sequence is 16 residues long. Trimming shortened V by 5 bases and J by 3 bases, and 17 bases separated the two germline ends. This CDR3 reads CASSTSAWTANQPQHF. The CDR3 DNA reads TGTGCCAGCAGTACTTCTGCCTGGACAGCCAATCAGCCCCAGCATTTT.

There are many counts of this clonotype. The gene calls are TRBV19 and TRBJ1-5, with a weak D call TRBD1 (5 bases). The CDR3 is 16 residues long. The V end was cut by 1 base, the J end by 1 base, with 11 bases between. Germline CDR1 reads LNHDA; CDR2 reads SQIVND (reference sequence). CDR3 DNA sequence: TGTGCCAGTAGTATAGGGAGGGGAGGGAGCAATCAGCCCCAGCATTTT. This translates into CASSIGRGGSNQPQHF.

This clonotype was seen repeatedly, ten times or more. The chain carries TRBV19 and TRBJ1-1; 9 nucleotides align to TRBD1. CDR1 is LNHDA and CDR2 is SQIVND in the germline V gene (reference sequence). V trimming: 10 bases; J trimming: 4 bases; junction bases outside the gene matches: 13. The CDR3 extends over 15 amino acids. CDR3 sequence: CATYDRGGGGTEAFF. In nucleotides, the CDR3 is TGTGCCACCTATGACAGGGGGGGGGGTGGCACTGAAGCTTTCTTT.

This clonotype was seen many times. CDR3 coding DNA: TGTGCCAGTAGTCGGCAGCGAACGGAAGCTTTCTTT. Protein sequence: CASSRQRTEAFF. The V call is TRBV19, the J call TRBJ1-1; D call uncertain. CDR3 size: 12 residues. Per germline, CDR1 LNHDA and CDR2 SQIVND (reference sequence). V shed 5 bases and J shed 8 bases, with 12 bases lying between them.

This clonotype was seen at least ten times. V usage is TRBV12-3 or TRBV12-4 and J usage is TRBJ1-1; tentative D call: TRBD1 (5 bases). The CDR3 is made up of 15 amino acids. V was pared by 4 bases and J by 5 bases, with 17 bases between. The CDR3 nucleotides read TGTGCCAGCAGTTCCTCCATTCAGGGTGTAACTGAAGCTTTCTTT. It codes for CASSSSIQGVTEAFF.

This clonotype was counted at least ten times. V gene TRBV4-2 combines with J gene TRBJ2-4, with 7 nucleotides matching TRBD2. In germline, CDR1 is LGHNA, CDR2 YNFKEQ. The V segment lost 0 bases and the J segment 9 bases; nucleotides outside the gene matches: 14. The length of the CDR3 is 17 residues. The CDR3 protein is CASSQDLSLASQGIQYF. The CDR3 nucleotides read TGTGCCAGCAGCCAAGATCTCTCACTAGCGTCCCAAGGCATTCAGTACTTC.

This clonotype was seen many times. The CDR3 is CASIGTGAGSNQPQHF. The CDR3 nucleotides read TGTGCCAGCATTGGGACAGGGGCGGGCAGCAATCAGCCCCAGCATTTT. This rearrangement joins TRBV28 to TRBJ1-5; 10 bases are shared with TRBD1. The V and J ends lost 7 bases and 1 base, in that order; junction bases with no gene match: 7. This CDR3 spans 16 amino acids. Germline V gene sequence: CDR1 MDHEN, CDR2 SYDVKM.